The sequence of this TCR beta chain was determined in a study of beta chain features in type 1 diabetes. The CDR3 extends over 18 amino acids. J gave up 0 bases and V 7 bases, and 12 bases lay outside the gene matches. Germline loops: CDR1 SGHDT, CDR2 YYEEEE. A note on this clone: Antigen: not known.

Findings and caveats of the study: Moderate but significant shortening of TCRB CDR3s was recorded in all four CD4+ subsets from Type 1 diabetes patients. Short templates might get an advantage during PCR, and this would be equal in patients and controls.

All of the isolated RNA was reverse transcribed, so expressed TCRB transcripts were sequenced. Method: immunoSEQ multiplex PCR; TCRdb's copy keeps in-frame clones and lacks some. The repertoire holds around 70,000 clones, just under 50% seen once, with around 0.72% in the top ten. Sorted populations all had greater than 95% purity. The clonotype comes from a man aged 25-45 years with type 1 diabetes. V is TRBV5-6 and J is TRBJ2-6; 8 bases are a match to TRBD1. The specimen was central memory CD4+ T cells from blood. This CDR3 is CASRGVTGALSGANVLTF. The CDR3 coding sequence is TGTGCCAGCCGCGGGGTGACAGGGGCCCTCTCTGGGGCCAACGTCCTGACTTTC.